This TCR beta chain was documented in a study of blood T cells in healthy people across ages. The people who gave samples were healthy Caucasians from Russia, aged 6 to 90. Primed by a sample-barcoded 5' primer and a J-beta primer mix, a second PCR proceeded for about 6 to 11 cycles. Each of the cDNA molecules was tagged by a template-switch adaptor with 12 random nucleotides. TCRdb re-called the 5' RACE reads through MiXCR, storing one row per CDR3 protein. The sample lists about a million distinct CDR3 sequences; approximately 38% were seen once. This clonotype has more than one count but fewer than ten. Its antigen is unknown. Study observations and caveats: The fall in TCR beta diversity per million T cells was roughly linear with age. The authors considered diversity estimates from one million T cells to be underestimates.

The source is a young man in good health. Sequencing was performed on blood.

The CDR3 bases are TGCAGTGCTAGAGACCAAAACGGGGGTAGCGGGGGGTGGGGTAGCTCCTACAATGAGCAGTTCTTC. This gives the protein CSARDQNGGSGGWGSSYNEQFF. The chain employs TRBV20-1 and TRBJ2-1, with 10 bases that match TRBD2. V trimming: 0 bases; J trimming: 0 bases; junction bases outside the gene matches: 20. Germline lookup yields CDR1 DFQATT and CDR2 SNEGSKA (reference sequence). The CDR3 length is 22 residues.